This TCR beta chain is drawn from a study of radiotherapy plus CTLA-4 blockade in lung cancer. Here immunoSEQ multiplex PCR was the method, and the copy in TCRdb shows in-frame clones only, minus some. Seen here are roughly 53,000 clones, 70% to 85% observed once, and the top ten hold 3.2%. Study results and limitations: In blood, tumor-derived TCR clones expanded after radiotherapy plus ipilimumab. Early clonal dynamics of blood T cells, together with interferon-beta, were reported as the best response predictor.

In regard to this clone: Its target is unknown.

Alongside CTLA-4 blockade with ipilimumab, patients with chemo-refractory metastatic non-small-cell lung cancer received focal radiation. Germline CDR1 reads SGHKS; CDR2 reads YYEKEE (reference sequence). Trimming pared 0 bases from V and 9 bases from J, leaving 13 bases between. The CDR3 extends over 14 amino acids. Sequenced here: peripheral blood, sampled from a patient treated with radiotherapy plus ipilimumab. The gene calls are TRBV5-5 and TRBJ1-5, with D possibly TRBD1 on 6 matching bases. This TCR came from a human donor with non-small cell lung cancer who had a partial response to radiotherapy plus ipilimumab. CDR3 in amino acids: CASSLELGAGPQHF. The DNA for the CDR3 is TGTGCCAGCAGCTTGGAACTGGGGGCCGGGCCCCAGCATTTT.